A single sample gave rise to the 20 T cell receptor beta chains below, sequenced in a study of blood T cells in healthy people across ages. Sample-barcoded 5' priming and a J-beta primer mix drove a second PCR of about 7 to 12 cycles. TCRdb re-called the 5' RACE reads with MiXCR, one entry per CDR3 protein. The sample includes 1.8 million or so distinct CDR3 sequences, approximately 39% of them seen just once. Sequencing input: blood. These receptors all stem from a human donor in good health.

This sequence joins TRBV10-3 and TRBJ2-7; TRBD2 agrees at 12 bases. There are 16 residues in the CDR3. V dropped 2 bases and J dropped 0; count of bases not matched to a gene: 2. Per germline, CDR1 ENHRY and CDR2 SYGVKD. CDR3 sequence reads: CAISETSGRFSYEQYF. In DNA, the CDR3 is TGTGCCATCAGTGAGACTAGCGGGAGGTTCTCCTACGAGCAGTACTTC.

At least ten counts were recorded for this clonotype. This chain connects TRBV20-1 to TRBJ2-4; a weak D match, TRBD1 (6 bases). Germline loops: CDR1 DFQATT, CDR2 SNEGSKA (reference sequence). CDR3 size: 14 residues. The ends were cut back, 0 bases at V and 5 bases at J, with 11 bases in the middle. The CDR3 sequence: CSARDNTGQNIQYF. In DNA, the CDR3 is TGCAGTGCTAGAGATAACACAGGGCAAAACATTCAGTACTTC.

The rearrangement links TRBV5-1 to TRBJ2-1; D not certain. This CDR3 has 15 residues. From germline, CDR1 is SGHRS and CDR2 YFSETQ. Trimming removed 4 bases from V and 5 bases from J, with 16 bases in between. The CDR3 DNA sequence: TGCGCCAGCAGCCCAAGGTCCCTAGATAACAATGAGCAGTTCTTC. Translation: CASSPRSLDNNEQFF.

The CDR3 spells CASSLGATITDTQYF. CDR3 nucleotides: TGTGCCAGCAGCTTAGGGGCCACCATCACAGATACGCAGTATTTT. V is TRBV7-2 and J is TRBJ2-3, with D unclear. Trimming removed 1 base at V and 2 bases at J, with 10 bases between. Germline values: CDR1 SGHTA, CDR2 FQGNSA. The CDR3 runs 15 residues. Looking up the rest from reference TRBV7-2 and TRBJ2-3 gives the full variable domain: GAGVSQSPSNKVTEKGKDVELRCDPISGHTALYWYRQSLGQGLEFLIYFQGNSAPDKSGLPSDRFSAERTGGSVSTLTIQRTQQEDSAVYLCASSLGATITDTQYFGPGTRLTVL.

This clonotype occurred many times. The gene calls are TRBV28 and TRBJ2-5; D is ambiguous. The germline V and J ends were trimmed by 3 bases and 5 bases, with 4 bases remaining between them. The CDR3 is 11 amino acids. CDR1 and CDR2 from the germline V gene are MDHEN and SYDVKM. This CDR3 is CASSFFETQYF. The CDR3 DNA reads TGTGCCAGCAGTTTTTTCGAGACCCAGTACTTC.

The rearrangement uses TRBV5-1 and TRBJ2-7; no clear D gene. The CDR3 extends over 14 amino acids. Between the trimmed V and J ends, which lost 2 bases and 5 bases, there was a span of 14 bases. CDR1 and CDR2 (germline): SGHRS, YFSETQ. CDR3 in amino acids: CASSLVSGLDEQYF. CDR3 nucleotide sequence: TGCGCCAGCAGCTTAGTATCCGGTCTCGACGAGCAGTACTTC.

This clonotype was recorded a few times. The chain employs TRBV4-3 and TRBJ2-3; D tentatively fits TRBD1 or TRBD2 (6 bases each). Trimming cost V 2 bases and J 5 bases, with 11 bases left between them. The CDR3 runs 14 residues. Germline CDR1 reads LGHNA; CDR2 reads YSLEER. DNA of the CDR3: TGCGCCAGCAGCCAAAGGGGGGCCCAAGATACGCAGTATTTT. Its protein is CASSQRGAQDTQYF.

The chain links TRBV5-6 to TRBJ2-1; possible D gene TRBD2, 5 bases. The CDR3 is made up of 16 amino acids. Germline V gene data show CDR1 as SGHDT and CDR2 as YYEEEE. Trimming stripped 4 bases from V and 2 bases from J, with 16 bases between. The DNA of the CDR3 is TGTGCCAGCAGCCATGGATGGGGAGAACCCTACAATGAGCAGTTCTTC. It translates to CASSHGWGEPYNEQFF.

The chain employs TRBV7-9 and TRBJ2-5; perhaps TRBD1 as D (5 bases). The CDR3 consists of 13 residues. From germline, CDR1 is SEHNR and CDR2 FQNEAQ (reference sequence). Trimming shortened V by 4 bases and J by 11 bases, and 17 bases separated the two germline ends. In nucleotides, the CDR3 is TGTGCCAGCAGCTCCGGCACAGGTTCTTGGCAGTACTTC. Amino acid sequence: CASSSGTGSWQYF.

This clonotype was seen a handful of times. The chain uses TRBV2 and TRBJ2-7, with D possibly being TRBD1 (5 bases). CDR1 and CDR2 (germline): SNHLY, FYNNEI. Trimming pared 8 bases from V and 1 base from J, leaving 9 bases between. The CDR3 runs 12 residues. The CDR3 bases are TGTGCCAGCCTCCGGACATCCTACGAGCAGTACTTC. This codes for CASLRTSYEQYF.

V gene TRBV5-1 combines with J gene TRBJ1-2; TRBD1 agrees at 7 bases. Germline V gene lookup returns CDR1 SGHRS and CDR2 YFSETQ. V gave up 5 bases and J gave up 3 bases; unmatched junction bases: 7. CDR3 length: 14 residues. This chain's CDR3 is CASRSQGTDYGYTF. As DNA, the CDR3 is TGCGCCAGCAGGAGCCAGGGGACAGACTATGGCTACACCTTC.

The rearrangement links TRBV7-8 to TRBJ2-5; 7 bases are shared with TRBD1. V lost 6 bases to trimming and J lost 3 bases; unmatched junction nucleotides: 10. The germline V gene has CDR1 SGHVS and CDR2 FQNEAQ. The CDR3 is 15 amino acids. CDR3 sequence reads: CASRKAPGTEETQYF. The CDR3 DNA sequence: TGTGCCAGCAGAAAAGCTCCCGGGACAGAAGAGACCCAGTACTTC.

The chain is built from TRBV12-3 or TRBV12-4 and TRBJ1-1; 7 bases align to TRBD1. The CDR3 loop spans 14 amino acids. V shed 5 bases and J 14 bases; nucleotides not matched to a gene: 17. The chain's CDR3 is CASSPDRDIGEGFF. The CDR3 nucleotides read TGTGCCAGCAGTCCCGACAGGGACATAGGGGAAGGATTCTTT.

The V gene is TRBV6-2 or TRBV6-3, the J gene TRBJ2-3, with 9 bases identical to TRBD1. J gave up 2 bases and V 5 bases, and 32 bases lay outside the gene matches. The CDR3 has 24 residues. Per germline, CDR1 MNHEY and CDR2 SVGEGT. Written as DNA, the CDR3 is TGTGCCAGCAGTCCCGGACAGGGGTTATCAATTGGTCTAGGCCCGGCCCCACTCACAGATACGCAGTATTTT. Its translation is CASSPGQGLSIGLGPAPLTDTQYF.

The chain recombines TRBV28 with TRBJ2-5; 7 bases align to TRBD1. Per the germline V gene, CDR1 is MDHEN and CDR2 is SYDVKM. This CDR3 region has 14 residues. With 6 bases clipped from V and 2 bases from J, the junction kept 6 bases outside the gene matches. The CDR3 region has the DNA TGTGCCAGCAGACAGGGGCCGGGGCAAGAGACCCAGTACTTC. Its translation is CASRQGPGQETQYF.

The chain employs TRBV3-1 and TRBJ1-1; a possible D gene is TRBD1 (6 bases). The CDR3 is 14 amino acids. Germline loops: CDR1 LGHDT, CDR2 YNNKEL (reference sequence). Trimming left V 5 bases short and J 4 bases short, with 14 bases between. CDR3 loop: CASSWREGGTEAFF. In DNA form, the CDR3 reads TGTGCCAGCAGCTGGCGGGAAGGGGGCACTGAAGCTTTCTTT. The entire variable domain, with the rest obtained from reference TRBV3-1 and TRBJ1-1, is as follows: DTAVSQTPKYLVTQMGNDKSIKCEQNLGHDTMYWYKQDSKKFLKIMFSYNNKELIINETVPNRFSPKSPDKAHLNLHINSLELGDSAVYFCASSWREGGTEAFFGQGTRLTVV.

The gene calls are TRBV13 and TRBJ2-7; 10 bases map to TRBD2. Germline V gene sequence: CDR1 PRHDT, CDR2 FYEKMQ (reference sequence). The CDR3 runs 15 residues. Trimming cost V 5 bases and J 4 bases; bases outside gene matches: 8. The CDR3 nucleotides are TGTGCCAGCAGCCGGACTAGCGGAGAAGTTTACGAGCAGTACTTC. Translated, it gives CASSRTSGEVYEQYF.

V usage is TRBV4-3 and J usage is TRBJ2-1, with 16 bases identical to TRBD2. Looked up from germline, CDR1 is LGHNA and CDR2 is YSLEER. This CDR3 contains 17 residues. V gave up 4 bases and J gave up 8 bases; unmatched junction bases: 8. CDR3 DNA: TGCGCCAGCAGCCGAGGGACTAGCGGGGGGGCAGGGGATGAGCAGTTCTTC. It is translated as CASSRGTSGGAGDEQFF.

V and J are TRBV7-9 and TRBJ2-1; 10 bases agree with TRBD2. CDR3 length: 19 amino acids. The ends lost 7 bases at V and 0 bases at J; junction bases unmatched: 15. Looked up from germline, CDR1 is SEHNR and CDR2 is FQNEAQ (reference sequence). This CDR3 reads CASNHPGLATTLSYNEQFF. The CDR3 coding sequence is TGTGCCAGCAATCACCCGGGACTAGCGACGACCCTCTCCTACAATGAGCAGTTCTTC. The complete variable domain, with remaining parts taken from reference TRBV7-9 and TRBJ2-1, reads DTGVSQNPRHKITKRGQNVTFRCDPISEHNRLYWYRQTLGQGPEFLTYFQNEAQLEKSRLLSDRFSAERPKGSFSTLEIQRTEQGDSAMYLCASNHPGLATTLSYNEQFFGPGTRLTVL.

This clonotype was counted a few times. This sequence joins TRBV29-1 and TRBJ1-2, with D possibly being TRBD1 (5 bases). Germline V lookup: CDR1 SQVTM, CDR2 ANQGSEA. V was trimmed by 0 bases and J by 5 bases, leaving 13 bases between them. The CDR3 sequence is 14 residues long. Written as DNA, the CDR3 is TGCAGCGTTGAAGAGAGAGACAGATTATATGGCTACACCTTC. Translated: CSVEERDRLYGYTF. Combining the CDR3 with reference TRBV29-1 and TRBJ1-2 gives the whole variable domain SAVISQKPSRDICQRGTSLTIQCQVDSQVTMMFWYRQQPGQSLTLIATANQGSEATYESGFVIDKFPISRPNLTFSTLTVSNMSPEDSSIYLCSVEERDRLYGYTFGSGTRLTVV.